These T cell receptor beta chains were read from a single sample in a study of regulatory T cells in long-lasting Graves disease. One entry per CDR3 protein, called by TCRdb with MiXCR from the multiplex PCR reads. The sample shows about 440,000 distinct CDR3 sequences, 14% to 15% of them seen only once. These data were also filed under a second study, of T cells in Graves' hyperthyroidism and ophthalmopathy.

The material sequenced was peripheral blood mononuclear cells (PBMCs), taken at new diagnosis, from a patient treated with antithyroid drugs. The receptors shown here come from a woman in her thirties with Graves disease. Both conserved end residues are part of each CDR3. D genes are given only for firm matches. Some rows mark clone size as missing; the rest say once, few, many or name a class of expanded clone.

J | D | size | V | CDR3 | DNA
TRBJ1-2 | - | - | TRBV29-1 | CSVEFAVF | TGCAGCGTTGAATTTGCTGTGTTC
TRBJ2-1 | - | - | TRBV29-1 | CSVDSSLVSSYNEQFF | TGCAGCGTTGACAGTTCGCTCGTTAGCTCCTACAATGAGCAGTTCTTC
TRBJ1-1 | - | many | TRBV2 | CASSYSGTGGTEAFF | TGTGCCAGCAGTTATTCCGGGACCGGGGGCACTGAAGCTTTCTTT
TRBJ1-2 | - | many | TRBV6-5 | CASSLLGQANYGYTF | TGTGCCAGCAGTTTGCTTGGACAAGCTAACTATGGCTACACCTTC
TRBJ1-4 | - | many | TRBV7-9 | CASSPTRESVEKLFF | TGTGCCAGCAGCCCCACCAGGGAGTCGGTTGAAAAACTGTTTTTT
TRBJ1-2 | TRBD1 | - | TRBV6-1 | CASRTGGGYTF | TGTGCCAGCAGGACAGGGGGTGGCTACACCTTC
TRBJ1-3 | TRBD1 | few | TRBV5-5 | CASSSPGQVAGNTIYF | TGTGCCAGCAGCTCACCCGGACAGGTCGCTGGAAACACCATATATTTT
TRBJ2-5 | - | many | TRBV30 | CAWSVGKTQYF | TGTGCCTGGAGTGTCGGAAAGACCCAGTACTTC
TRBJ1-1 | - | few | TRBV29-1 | CSVGKDAEAFF | TGCAGCGTTGGTAAGGACGCTGAAGCTTTCTTT
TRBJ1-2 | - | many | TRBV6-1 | CASSEAFSQFYGYTF | TGTGCCAGCAGTGAAGCGTTCTCCCAGTTCTATGGCTACACCTTC
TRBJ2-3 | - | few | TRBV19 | CASSIDRKSTDTQYF | TGTGCCAGTAGTATTGACAGGAAGAGCACAGATACGCAGTATTTT
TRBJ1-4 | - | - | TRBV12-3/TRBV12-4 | CASSFGFGGVGSF | TGTGCCAGCAGTTTCGGTTTTGGGGGGGTAGGGAGTTTT
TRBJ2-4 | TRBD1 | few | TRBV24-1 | CATSRDRGDIQYF | TGTGCCACCAGCCGGGACAGGGGTGACATTCAGTACTTC
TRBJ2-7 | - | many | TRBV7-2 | CASSLSGQLYEQYF | TGTGCCAGCAGCTTATCCGGACAGCTCTACGAGCAGTACTTC
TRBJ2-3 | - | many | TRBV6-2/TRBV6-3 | CAAGYSWADTQYF | TGTGCCGCAGGTTATTCTTGGGCAGATACGCAGTATTTT
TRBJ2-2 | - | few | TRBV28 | CASTPSGTANTGELFF | TGTGCCAGCACCCCCTCCGGGACCGCGAACACCGGGGAGCTGTTTTTT
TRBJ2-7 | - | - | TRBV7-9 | CASSSWEDRPYEQYF | TGTGCCAGCAGCTCCTGGGAGGACAGACCCTACGAGCAGTACTTC
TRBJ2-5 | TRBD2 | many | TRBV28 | CASSPPTSGSETQYF | TGTGCCAGCAGTCCACCGACTAGCGGGAGTGAGACCCAGTACTTC
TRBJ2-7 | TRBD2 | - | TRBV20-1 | CSASGTLAGLSYEQYF | TGCAGTGCTAGTGGGACTCTAGCGGGCCTCTCCTACGAGCAGTACTTC
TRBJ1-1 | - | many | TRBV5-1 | CASSYSRGTVRGKMNTEAFF | TGCGCCAGCAGCTACTCAAGGGGAACAGTAAGGGGCAAGATGAACACTGAAGCTTTCTTT
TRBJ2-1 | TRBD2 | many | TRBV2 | CASGVPSSGDNEQFF | TGTGCCAGCGGGGTGCCTTCTAGCGGAGACAATGAGCAGTTCTTC
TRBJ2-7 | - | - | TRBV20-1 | CSASPWDFQTYEQYF | TGCAGTGCTAGTCCCTGGGACTTCCAGACCTACGAGCAGTACTTC
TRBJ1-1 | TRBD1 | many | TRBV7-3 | CASSTQGENTEAFF | TGTGCCAGCAGCACTCAGGGGGAGAACACTGAAGCTTTCTTT
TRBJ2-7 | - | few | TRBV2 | CASSEGPPNSF | TGTGCCAGCAGTGAAGGACCACCCAACTCTTTC
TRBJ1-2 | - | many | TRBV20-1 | CSARDGRAFVGYTF | TGCAGTGCTAGAGACGGCAGGGCTTTTGTAGGCTACACCTTC
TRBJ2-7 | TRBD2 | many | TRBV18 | CASSPLPSGSYSYEQYF | TGTGCCAGCTCACCGTTACCTAGCGGGTCGTACTCCTACGAGCAGTACTTC
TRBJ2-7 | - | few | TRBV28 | CASSRTPDREQYF | TGTGCCAGCAGCCGGACCCCCGACCGCGAGCAGTACTTC
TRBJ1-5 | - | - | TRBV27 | CASADLGSPSNQPQHF | TGTGCCAGCGCCGACCTCGGGTCCCCAAGCAATCAGCCCCAGCATTTT
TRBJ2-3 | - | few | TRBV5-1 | CASSRTSRPDTQYF | TGCGCCAGCAGCCGGACGTCCAGGCCAGATACGCAGTATTTT
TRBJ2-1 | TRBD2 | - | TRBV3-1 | CASSQGATSGSHNEQFF | TGTGCCAGCAGCCAAGGGGCGACTAGCGGGAGTCACAATGAGCAGTTCTTC
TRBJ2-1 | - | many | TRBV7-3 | CASSLYGASYNEQFF | TGTGCCAGCAGCTTATACGGGGCTAGCTACAATGAGCAGTTCTTC
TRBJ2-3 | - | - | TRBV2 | CASSLDGGIDTQYF | TGTGCCAGCAGTTTGGACGGCGGGATAGATACGCAGTATTTT
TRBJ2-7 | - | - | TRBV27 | CASSWGGGSYEQYF | TGTGCCAGCAGTTGGGGCGGTGGCTCCTACGAGCAGTACTTC
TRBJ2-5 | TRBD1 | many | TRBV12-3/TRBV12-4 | CASSFHAFLGQATETQYF | TGTGCCAGCAGTTTCCATGCATTTCTGGGACAGGCGACGGAGACCCAGTACTTC
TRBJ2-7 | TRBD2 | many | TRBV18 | CASSPWLAALVGEQYF | TGTGCCAGCTCACCATGGCTAGCGGCCTTGGTTGGCGAGCAGTACTTC
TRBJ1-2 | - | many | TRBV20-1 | CSARDSVRHLANYGYTF | TGCAGTGCTAGAGATTCCGTCCGACACCTAGCTAACTATGGCTACACCTTC
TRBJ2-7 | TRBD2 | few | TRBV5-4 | CASSPSGSNEQYF | TGTGCCAGCAGTCCAAGCGGGAGCAACGAGCAGTACTTC
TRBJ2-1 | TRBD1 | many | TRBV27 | CASRGSGTGEDNEQFF | TGTGCCAGCAGAGGCTCCGGGACAGGCGAGGACAATGAGCAGTTCTTC
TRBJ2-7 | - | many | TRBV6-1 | CASGGGQALTYEQYF | TGTGCCAGCGGCGGCGGGCAGGCGTTAACCTACGAGCAGTACTTC
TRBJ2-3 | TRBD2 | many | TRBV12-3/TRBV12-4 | CASTSTSGERTDTQYF | TGTGCCAGCACCTCCACTAGCGGGGAACGCACAGATACGCAGTATTTT
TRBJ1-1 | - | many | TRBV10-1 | CASSESRVRGNTEAFF | TGCGCCAGCAGTGAGTCGAGGGTGCGGGGGAACACTGAAGCTTTCTTT
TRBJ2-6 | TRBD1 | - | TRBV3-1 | CASSQRTGIHSGANVLTF | TGTGCCAGCAGCCAGCGGACAGGGATACACTCTGGGGCCAACGTCCTGACTTTC
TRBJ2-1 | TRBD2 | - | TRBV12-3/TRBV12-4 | CASSQTSGYNEQFF | TGTGCCAGCAGTCAAACTAGCGGTTACAATGAGCAGTTCTTC
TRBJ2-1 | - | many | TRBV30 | CAWSAGQAHEQFF | TGTGCCTGGAGCGCTGGGCAGGCCCATGAGCAGTTCTTC
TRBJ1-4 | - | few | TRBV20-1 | CSATPPPTNEKLFF | TGCAGTGCCACCCCTCCCCCAACTAATGAAAAACTGTTTTTT
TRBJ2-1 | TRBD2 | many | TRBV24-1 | CATSAGTSGNNEQFF | TGTGCCACCAGCGCCGGGACTAGCGGAAACAATGAGCAGTTCTTC
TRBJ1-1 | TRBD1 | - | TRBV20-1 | CSARRRGTLEAFF | TGCAGTGCTAGACGCAGGGGGACGCTTGAAGCTTTCTTT
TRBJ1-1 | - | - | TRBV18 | CASSPTVENTEAFF | TGTGCCAGCTCACCAACTGTCGAGAACACTGAAGCTTTCTTT
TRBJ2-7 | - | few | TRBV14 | CASSQGYPVAQYF | TGTGCCAGCAGCCAAGGGTATCCGGTGGCGCAGTACTTC
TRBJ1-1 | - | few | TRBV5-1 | CASSLTFSTEAFF | TGCGCCAGCAGCTTGACATTCAGTACTGAAGCTTTCTTT